This T cell receptor beta chain stems from a study of T-cell reconstitution after alpha-beta-depleted transplantation in children. V was shortened by 0 bases and J by 7 bases, with 16 bases between the two germline ends. The CDR3 totals 15 residues. CDR1 SQVTM and CDR2 ANQGSEA come from the germline V gene. This clonotype came up many times. The authors prepared the TCRbeta library with unique molecular identifiers. TCRdb reanalysed the PCR reads using MiXCR and keeps one entry per CDR3 protein. The table lists about 200,000 distinct CDR3 sequences, roughly 6.3% of them singletons. The source material was PBMCs, sampled before TCRalphabeta/CD19-depleted stem cell transplant. The receptor was isolated from a girl less than two years old with combined immunodeficiency, due to receive a stem cell transplant. The rearrangement links TRBV29-1 to TRBJ2-1; TRBD2 is a possible D gene (5 bases). The CDR3 loop is CSVEDEGDKSNEQFF. The CDR3 region has the DNA TGCAGCGTTGAAGACGAGGGTGACAAGTCGAATGAGCAGTTCTTC.